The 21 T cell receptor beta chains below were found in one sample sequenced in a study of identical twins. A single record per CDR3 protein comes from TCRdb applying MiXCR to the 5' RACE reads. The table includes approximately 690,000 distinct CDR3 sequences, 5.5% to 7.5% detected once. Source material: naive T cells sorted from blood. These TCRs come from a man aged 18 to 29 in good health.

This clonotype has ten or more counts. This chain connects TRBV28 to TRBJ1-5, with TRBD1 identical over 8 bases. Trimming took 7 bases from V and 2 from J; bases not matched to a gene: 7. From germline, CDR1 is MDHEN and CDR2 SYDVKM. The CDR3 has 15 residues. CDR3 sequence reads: CASNAGGKGNQPQHF. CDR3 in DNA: TGTGCCAGCAACGCAGGGGGCAAGGGCAATCAGCCCCAGCATTTT.

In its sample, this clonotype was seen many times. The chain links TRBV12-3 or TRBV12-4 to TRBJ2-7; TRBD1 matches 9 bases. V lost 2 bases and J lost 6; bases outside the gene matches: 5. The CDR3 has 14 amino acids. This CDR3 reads CASSLKGQGREQYF. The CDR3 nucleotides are TGTGCCAGCAGTTTAAAGGGACAGGGTCGCGAGCAGTACTTC.

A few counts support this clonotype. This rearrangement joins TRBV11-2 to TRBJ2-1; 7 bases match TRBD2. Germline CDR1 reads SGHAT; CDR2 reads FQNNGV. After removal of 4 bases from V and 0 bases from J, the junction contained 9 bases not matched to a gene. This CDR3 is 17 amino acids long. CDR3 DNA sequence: TGTGCCAGCAGCTCCTCGACTAGCTGGTTCTCCTACAATGAGCAGTTCTTC. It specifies CASSSSTSWFSYNEQFF.

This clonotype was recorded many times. For the CDR3, the DNA is TGCGCCAGCAGCAAGCCGGGACAGGGATACACTGAAGCTTTCTTT. Translated: CASSKPGQGYTEAFF. The V gene is TRBV5-1, the J gene TRBJ1-1; 9 bases agree with TRBD1. V shed 4 bases, J shed 3 bases, and the junction held 7 bases outside the gene matches. The CDR3 covers 15 residues. Germline V lookup: CDR1 SGHRS, CDR2 YFSETQ.

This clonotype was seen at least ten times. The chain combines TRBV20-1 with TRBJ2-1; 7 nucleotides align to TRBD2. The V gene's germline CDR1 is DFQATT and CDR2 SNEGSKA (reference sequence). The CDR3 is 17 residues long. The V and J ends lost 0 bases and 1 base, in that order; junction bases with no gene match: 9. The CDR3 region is CSARDIVREGSYNEQFF. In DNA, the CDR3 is TGCAGTGCTAGAGATATCGTAAGGGAGGGGTCCTACAATGAGCAGTTCTTC.

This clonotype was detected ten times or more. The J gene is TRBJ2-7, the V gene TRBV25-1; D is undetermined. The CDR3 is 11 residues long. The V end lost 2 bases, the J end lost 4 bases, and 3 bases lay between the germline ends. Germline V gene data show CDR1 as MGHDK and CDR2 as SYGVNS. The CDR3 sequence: CASSEGYEQYF. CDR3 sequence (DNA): TGTGCCAGCAGTGAAGGTTACGAGCAGTACTTC.

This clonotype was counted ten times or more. CDR3 loop: CASSQANEQYF. CDR3 sequence (DNA): TGTGCCAGCAGCCAAGCCAACGAGCAGTACTTC. V gene TRBV4-2 combines with J gene TRBJ2-7; D not certain. The ends were cut back, 1 base at V and 5 bases at J, with 3 bases in the middle. This CDR3 region has 11 residues. Germline V gene data show CDR1 as LGHNA and CDR2 as YNFKEQ.

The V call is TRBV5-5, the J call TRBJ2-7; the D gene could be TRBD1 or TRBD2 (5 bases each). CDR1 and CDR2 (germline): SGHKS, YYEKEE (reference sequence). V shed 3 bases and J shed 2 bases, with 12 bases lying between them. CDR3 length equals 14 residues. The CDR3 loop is CASSSGPNTYEQYV. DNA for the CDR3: TGTGCCAGCAGCTCGGGACCAAATACCTACGAGCAGTACGTC.

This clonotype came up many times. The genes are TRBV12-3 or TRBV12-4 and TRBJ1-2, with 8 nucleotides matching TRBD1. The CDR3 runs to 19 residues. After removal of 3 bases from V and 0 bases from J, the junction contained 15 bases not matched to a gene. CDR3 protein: CASSFSVKMDRDANYGYTF. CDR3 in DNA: TGTGCCAGCAGTTTTAGCGTAAAAATGGACAGGGACGCTAACTATGGCTACACCTTC.

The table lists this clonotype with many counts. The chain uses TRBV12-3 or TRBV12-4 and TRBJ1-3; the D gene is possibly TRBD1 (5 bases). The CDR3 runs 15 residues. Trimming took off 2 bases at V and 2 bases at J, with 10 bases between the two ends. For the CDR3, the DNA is TGTGCCAGCAGTTTACGGGGGGTGGCTGGAAACACCATATATTTT. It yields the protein CASSLRGVAGNTIYF.

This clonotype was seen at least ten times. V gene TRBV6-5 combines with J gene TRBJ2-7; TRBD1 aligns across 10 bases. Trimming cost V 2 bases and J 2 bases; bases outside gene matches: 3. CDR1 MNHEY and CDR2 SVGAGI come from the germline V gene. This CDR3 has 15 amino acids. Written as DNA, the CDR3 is TGTGCCAGCAGTTACGGTGGACAGGGGGCCTACGAGCAGTACGTC. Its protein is CASSYGGQGAYEQYV.

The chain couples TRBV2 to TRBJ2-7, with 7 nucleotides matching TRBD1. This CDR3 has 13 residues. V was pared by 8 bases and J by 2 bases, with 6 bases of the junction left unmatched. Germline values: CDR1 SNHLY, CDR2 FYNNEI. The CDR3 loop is CASVNTGAYEQYF. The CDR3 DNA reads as TGTGCCAGCGTTAATACAGGGGCCTACGAGCAGTACTTC.

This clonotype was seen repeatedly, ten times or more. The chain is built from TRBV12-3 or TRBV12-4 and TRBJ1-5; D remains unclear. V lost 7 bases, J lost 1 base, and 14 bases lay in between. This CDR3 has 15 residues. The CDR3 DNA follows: TGTGCCAGCACCAAGGGAGGCGCGAGCAATCAGCCCCAGCATTTT. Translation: CASTKGGASNQPQHF.

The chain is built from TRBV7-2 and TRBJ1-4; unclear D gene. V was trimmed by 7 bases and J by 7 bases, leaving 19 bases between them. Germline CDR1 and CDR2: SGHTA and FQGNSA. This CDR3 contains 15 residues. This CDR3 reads CASTAWEGGFEKLFF. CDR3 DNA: TGTGCCAGCACCGCTTGGGAGGGAGGGTTTGAAAAACTGTTTTTT.

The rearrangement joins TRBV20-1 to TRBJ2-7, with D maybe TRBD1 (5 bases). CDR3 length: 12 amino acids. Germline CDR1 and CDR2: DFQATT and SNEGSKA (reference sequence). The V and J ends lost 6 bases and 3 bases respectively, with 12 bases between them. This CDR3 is CSASHQGYEQYF. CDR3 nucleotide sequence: TGCAGTGCCAGCCACCAGGGCTACGAGCAGTACTTC.

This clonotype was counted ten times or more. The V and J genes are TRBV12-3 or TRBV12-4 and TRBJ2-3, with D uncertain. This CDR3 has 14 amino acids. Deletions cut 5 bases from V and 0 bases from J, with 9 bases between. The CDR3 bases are TGTGCCAGCAGTCAGTCAACTAGCACAGATACGCAGTATTTT. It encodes CASSQSTSTDTQYF.

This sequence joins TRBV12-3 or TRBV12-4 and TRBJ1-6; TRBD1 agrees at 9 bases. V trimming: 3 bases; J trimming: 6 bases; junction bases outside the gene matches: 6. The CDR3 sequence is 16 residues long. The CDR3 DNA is TGTGCCAGCAGTTTGATCGGGACAGGGACTAATTCACCCCTCCACTTT. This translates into CASSLIGTGTNSPLHF.

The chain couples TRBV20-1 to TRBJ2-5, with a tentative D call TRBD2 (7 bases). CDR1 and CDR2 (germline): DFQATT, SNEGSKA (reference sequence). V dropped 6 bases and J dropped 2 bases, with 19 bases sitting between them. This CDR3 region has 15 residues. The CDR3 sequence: CSARGGQGFQETQYF. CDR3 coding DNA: TGCAGTGCAAGGGGGGGACAAGGATTTCAAGAGACCCAGTACTTC.

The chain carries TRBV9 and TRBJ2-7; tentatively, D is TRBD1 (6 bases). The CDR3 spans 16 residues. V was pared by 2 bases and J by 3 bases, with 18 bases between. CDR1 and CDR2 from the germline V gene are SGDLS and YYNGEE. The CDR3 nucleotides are TGTGCCAGCAGCGTCTACCCTTCAGGGGATAACTACGAGCAGTACTTC. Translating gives CASSVYPSGDNYEQYF.

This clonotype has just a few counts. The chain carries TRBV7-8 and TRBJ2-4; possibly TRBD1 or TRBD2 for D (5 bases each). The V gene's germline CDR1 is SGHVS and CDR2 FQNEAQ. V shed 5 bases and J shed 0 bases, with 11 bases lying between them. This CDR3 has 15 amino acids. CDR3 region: CASSPLGVAKNIQYF. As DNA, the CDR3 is TGTGCCAGCAGCCCCCTGGGGGTAGCCAAAAACATTCAGTACTTC.

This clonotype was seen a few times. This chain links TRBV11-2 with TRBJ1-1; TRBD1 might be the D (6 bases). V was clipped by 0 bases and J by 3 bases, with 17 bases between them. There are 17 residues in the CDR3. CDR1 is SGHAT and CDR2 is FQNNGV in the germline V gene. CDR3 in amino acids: CASSLEDVGALHTEAFF. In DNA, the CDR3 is TGTGCCAGCAGCTTAGAGGATGTGGGGGCCTTACACACTGAAGCTTTCTTT. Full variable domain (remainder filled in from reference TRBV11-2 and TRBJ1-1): EAGVAQSPRYKIIEKRQSVAFWCNPISGHATLYWYQQILGQGPKLLIQFQNNGVVDDSQLPKDRFSAERLKGVDSTLKIQPAKLEDSAVYLCASSLEDVGALHTEAFFGQGTRLTVV.